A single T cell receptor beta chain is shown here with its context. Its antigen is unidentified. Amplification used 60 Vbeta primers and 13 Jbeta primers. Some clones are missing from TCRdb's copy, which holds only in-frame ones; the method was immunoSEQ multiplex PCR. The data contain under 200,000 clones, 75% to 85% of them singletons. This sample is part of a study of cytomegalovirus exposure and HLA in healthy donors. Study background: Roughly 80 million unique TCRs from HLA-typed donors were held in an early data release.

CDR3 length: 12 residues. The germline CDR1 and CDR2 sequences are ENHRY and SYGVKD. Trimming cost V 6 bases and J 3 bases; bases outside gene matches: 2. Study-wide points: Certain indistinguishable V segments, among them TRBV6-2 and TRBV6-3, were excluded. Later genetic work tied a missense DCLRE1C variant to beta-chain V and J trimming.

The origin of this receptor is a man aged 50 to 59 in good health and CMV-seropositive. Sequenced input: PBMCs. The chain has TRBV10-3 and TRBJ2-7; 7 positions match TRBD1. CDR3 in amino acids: CAISGTDYEQYF. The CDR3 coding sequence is TGTGCCATCAGCGGGACAGACTACGAGCAGTACTTC.